A selection of T cell receptor beta chains follows, all from one sample in a study of T cell responses to AZD1222 COVID-19 vaccine. Assay: immunoSEQ multiplex PCR; the TCRdb copy retains only in-frame clones and omits some. Of some 130,000 clones in the sample, under 95% are singletons; the top ten hold around 3%. Sequenced here: peripheral blood, sampled on day 0 of AZD1222 vaccination. The source of these receptors is an adult in good health. Both conserved end residues are part of each CDR3. D genes are given only for firm matches. Size is omitted from some rows. Given values are once, few, many or a class for expanded clones.

V	J	length	size	D	CDR3	DNA
TRBV5-1	TRBJ1-3	14	-	-	CATRAVPSGNTIYF	TGCGCCACCCGGGCGGTTCCTTCTGGAAACACCATATATTTT
TRBV28	TRBJ1-5	14	-	-	CASDGQYSNQPQHF	TGTGCCAGCGATGGACAGTATAGCAATCAGCCCCAGCATTTT
TRBV6-5	TRBJ2-7	15	-	TRBD1	CASTRAGQGKYEQYF	TGTGCCAGCACCAGGGCGGGACAGGGGAAGTACGAGCAGTACTTC
TRBV21-1	TRBJ1-2	13	-	-	CAKGPAPNYGYTF	TGTGCCAAGGGGCCGGCCCCTAATTATGGCTACACCTTC
TRBV11-2	TRBJ1-1	14	-	-	CASSLGPRFTEAFF	TGTGCCAGCAGCTTAGGTCCCAGATTCACTGAAGCTTTCTTT
TRBV4-2	TRBJ1-2	16	-	-	CASSLSGGQTNYGYTF	TGTGCCAGCAGCCTCAGCGGAGGACAGACGAACTATGGCTACACCTTC
TRBV4-1	TRBJ1-3	14	-	-	CASSPYNSGNTIYF	TGCGCCAGCAGCCCCTACAACTCTGGAAACACCATATATTTT
TRBV2	TRBJ1-1	17	few	-	CASSVYLGNWVNTEAFF	TGTGCCAGCAGTGTCTATCTGGGGAACTGGGTGAACACTGAAGCTTTCTTT
TRBV19	TRBJ1-5	15	-	-	CASSILEGSNQPQHF	TGTGCCAGTAGTATATTGGAGGGGTCAAATCAGCCCCAGCATTTT
TRBV18	TRBJ2-7	11	-	-	CASSLSAEQYF	TGTGCCAGCTCACTGTCAGCCGAGCAGTACTTC
TRBV19	TRBJ2-1	17	-	-	CASTYRGTPEGYNEQFF	TGTGCCAGTACCTATAGGGGGACTCCAGAAGGGTACAATGAGCAGTTCTTC
TRBV4-1	TRBJ1-3	15	-	-	CASSQGGSTGNTIYF	TGCGCCAGCAGCCAAGGGGGGAGTACTGGAAACACCATATATTTT
TRBV6-5	TRBJ1-2	13	-	-	CASSLGVQGGYTF	TGTGCCAGCAGCCTAGGGGTTCAGGGAGGCTACACCTTC
TRBV30	TRBJ1-5	14	few	-	CAWSVGMSNQPQHF	TGTGCCTGGAGTGTAGGGATGAGCAATCAGCCCCAGCATTTT
TRBV9	TRBJ1-2	14	-	TRBD1	CASSPGQGEYGYTF	TGTGCCAGCAGCCCCGGACAGGGCGAGTATGGCTACACCTTC
TRBV7-8	TRBJ2-7	13	-	-	CASSLGGPYEQYF	TGTGCCAGCAGCTTAGGGGGGCCCTACGAGCAGTACTTC
TRBV9	TRBJ1-5	15	-	-	CASSVARGRNQPQHF	TGTGCCAGCAGCGTAGCCCGGGGGCGAAATCAGCCCCAGCATTTT
TRBV23-1	TRBJ1-1	16	-	TRBD1	CASSLFPTGVRAEAFF	TGCGCCAGCAGCCTTTTCCCGACAGGGGTAAGGGCTGAAGCTTTCTTT
TRBV5-4	TRBJ2-3	15	-	-	CASSMEGGDTDTQYF	TGTGCCAGCAGCATGGAAGGGGGGGACACAGATACGCAGTATTTT
TRBV28	TRBJ1-1	15	-	-	CASSLNLRITLKAFF	TGTGCCAGCAGTTTAAATCTACGAATTACACTGAAAGCTTTCTTT
TRBV11-3	TRBJ2-1	13	-	-	CASSQQGGNEQFF	TGTGCCAGCAGCCAACAAGGCGGGAATGAGCAGTTCTTC
TRBV5-1	TRBJ2-5	15	-	TRBD1	CASSSLQGAGETQYF	TGCGCCAGCAGCTCCCTACAGGGGGCGGGGGAGACCCAGTACTTC
TRBV2	TRBJ1-1	13	few	-	CASSRRPNTEAFF	TGTGCCAGCAGCCGGAGGCCTAACACTGAAGCTTTCTTT
TRBV7-2	TRBJ1-5	15	-	-	CASSLKWGVNQPQHF	TGTGCCAGCAGCTTGAAGTGGGGGGTGAATCAGCCCCAGCATTTT
TRBV9	TRBJ2-2	13	-	-	CASSAAYGGELFF	TGTGCCAGCAGCGCCGCATATGGGGGGGAGCTGTTTTTT
TRBV30	TRBJ2-5	16	-	-	CAWSVRMMVFQETQYF	TGTGCCTGGAGTGTACGAATGATGGTCTTCCAAGAGACCCAGTACTTC
TRBV4-1	TRBJ2-1	17	-	TRBD2	CASSQEPSGSSYNEQFF	TGCGCCAGCAGCCAAGAACCCAGCGGGAGCTCCTACAATGAGCAGTTCTTC
TRBV5-1	TRBJ2-1	15	once	-	CASSLAGPHYNEQFF	TGCGCCAGCAGCTTGGCGGGTCCGCACTACAATGAGCAGTTCTTC
TRBV4-1	TRBJ2-5	17	-	TRBD2	CASSLSGGPILGETQYF	TGCGCCAGCAGCCTTAGCGGGGGGCCAATTCTAGGGGAGACCCAGTACTTC
TRBV4-2	TRBJ2-5	14	-	TRBD1	CASSKQGLQETQYF	TGTGCCAGCAGCAAACAGGGGCTCCAAGAGACCCAGTACTTC
TRBV29-1	TRBJ1-2	12	-	-	CSVHGTLYGYTF	TGCAGCGTTCACGGGACACTCTATGGCTACACCTTC
TRBV28	TRBJ2-3	14	-	TRBD1	CASSPGQHPDTQYF	TGTGCCAGCAGTCCGGGACAGCATCCAGATACGCAGTATTTT
TRBV11-3	TRBJ2-1	14	-	-	CASSPSFEGNEQFF	TGTGCCAGCAGCCCCTCCTTCGAAGGGAATGAGCAGTTCTTC
TRBV4-2	TRBJ2-7	15	medium-sized	-	CASSQELGEYYEQYF	TGTGCCAGCAGCCAAGAGCTAGGAGAATACTACGAGCAGTACTTC
TRBV11-2	TRBJ2-1	14	-	TRBD2	CASSGLAGPNEQFF	TGTGCCAGCAGCGGGCTAGCGGGACCGAATGAGCAGTTCTTC
TRBV11-2	TRBJ2-1	18	-	TRBD1	CASSLDPRDRGYYNEQFF	TGTGCCAGCAGCTTAGATCCAAGGGACAGGGGATACTACAATGAGCAGTTCTTC
TRBV3-1/TRBV3-2	TRBJ2-7	12	-	TRBD1	CASSPTGAEQYF	TGTGCCAGCAGCCCGACAGGGGCCGAGCAGTACTTC
TRBV5-4	TRBJ2-2	15	-	-	CASSTGAGGTGELFF	TGTGCCAGCAGCACGGGGGCAGGGGGGACCGGGGAGCTGTTTTTT
TRBV24-1	TRBJ1-2	15	-	TRBD1	CATSEPGQGLYGYTF	TGTGCCACCAGTGAACCGGGACAGGGCCTATATGGCTACACCTTC
TRBV7-2	TRBJ2-5	13	-	-	CASTRLYQETQYF	TGTGCCAGCACCCGCTTGTACCAAGAGACCCAGTACTTC
TRBV7-3	TRBJ2-1	12	-	-	CASSLSQTEQFF	TGTGCCAGCAGCTTAAGTCAGACTGAGCAGTTCTTC
TRBV13	TRBJ1-5	14	-	-	CASSSRQFNQPQHF	TGTGCCAGCAGCTCCCGACAGTTCAATCAGCCCCAGCATTTT
TRBV3-1/TRBV3-2	TRBJ1-4	14	-	-	CASSQGVGGEKLFF	TGTGCCAGCAGCCAAGGAGTAGGGGGTGAAAAACTGTTTTTT
TRBV6-2/TRBV6-3	TRBJ2-1	12	-	-	CASSYSTPEQFF	TGTGCCAGCAGTTACTCGACCCCCGAGCAGTTCTTC
TRBV6-5	TRBJ1-3	14	-	-	CASSRGSSGNTIYF	TGTGCCAGCAGTAGAGGAAGCTCTGGAAACACCATATATTTT
TRBV7-9	TRBJ2-1	15	-	TRBD2	CASSRPGTSYNEQFF	TGTGCCAGCAGCCGTCCCGGGACTAGCTACAATGAGCAGTTCTTC
TRBV12-3/TRBV12-4	TRBJ1-5	12	-	-	CASSFGQQPQHF	TGTGCCAGCAGTTTTGGGCAGCAGCCCCAGCATTTT
TRBV2	TRBJ1-6	16	once	-	CASRYNRGVNNSPLHF	TGTGCCAGCAGGTATAACCGGGGAGTGAATAATTCACCCCTCCACTTT
TRBV6-5	TRBJ1-2	13	few	TRBD1	CASTNRGGYGYTF	TGTGCCAGCACCAACAGGGGCGGGTATGGCTACACCTTC
TRBV24-1	TRBJ2-1	16	-	-	CATSDPRDGSYNEQFF	TGTGCCACCAGTGACCCCAGGGATGGCTCCTACAATGAGCAGTTCTTC
TRBV28	TRBJ2-7	14	-	TRBD1	CASRLTGDSYEQYF	TGTGCCAGCAGGCTTACAGGGGATAGCTACGAGCAGTACTTC
TRBV24-1	TRBJ1-2	14	-	TRBD1	CATTPGTGLGGYTF	TGTGCCACCACCCCCGGGACAGGGCTGGGTGGCTACACCTTC
TRBV5-1	TRBJ1-6	15	-	-	CASSLSGQNNSPLHF	TGCGCCAGCAGCTTGTCGGGACAAAATAATTCACCCCTCCACTTT
TRBV6-5	TRBJ2-2	12	once	-	CASRGTVGELFF	TGTGCCAGCCGAGGGACCGTTGGGGAGCTGTTTTTT
TRBV14	TRBJ1-3	11	-	-	CASSQGNTIYF	TGTGCCAGCAGCCAAGGGAACACCATATATTTT
TRBV24-1	TRBJ1-5	19	-	-	CATSDPSTELGGAGQPQHF	TGTGCCACCAGTGATCCCAGCACGGAACTGGGGGGCGCGGGTCAGCCCCAGCATTTT
TRBV5-1	TRBJ1-6	15	-	TRBD1	CASSSAPGQGKSLHF	TGCGCCAGCAGTTCTGCTCCGGGACAGGGGAAGTCCCTCCACTTT
TRBV7-3	TRBJ2-1	15	-	TRBD2	CASSFGGASYNEQFF	TGTGCCAGCAGCTTCGGGGGGGCCTCCTACAATGAGCAGTTCTTC
TRBV30	TRBJ1-1	13	once	-	CAWRFSGWTEAFF	TGTGCCTGGAGGTTTTCGGGGTGGACTGAAGCTTTCTTT
TRBV20-1	TRBJ2-1	18	-	-	CSASSGFEPDSSYNEQFF	TGCAGTGCTAGTTCAGGTTTTGAGCCCGACAGCTCCTACAATGAGCAGTTCTTC